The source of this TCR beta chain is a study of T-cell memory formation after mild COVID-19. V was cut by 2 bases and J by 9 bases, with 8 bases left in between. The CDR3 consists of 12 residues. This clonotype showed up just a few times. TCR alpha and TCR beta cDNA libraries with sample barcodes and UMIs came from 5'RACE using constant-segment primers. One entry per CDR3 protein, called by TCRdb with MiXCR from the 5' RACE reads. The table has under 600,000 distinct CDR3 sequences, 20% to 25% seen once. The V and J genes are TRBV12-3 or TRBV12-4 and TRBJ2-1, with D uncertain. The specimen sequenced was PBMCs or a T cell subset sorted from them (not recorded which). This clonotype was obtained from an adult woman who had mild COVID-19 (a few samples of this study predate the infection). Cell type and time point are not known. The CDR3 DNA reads TGTGCCAGCAGTTTACAGCCGAGTGAGCAGTTCTTC. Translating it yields CASSLQPSEQFF.